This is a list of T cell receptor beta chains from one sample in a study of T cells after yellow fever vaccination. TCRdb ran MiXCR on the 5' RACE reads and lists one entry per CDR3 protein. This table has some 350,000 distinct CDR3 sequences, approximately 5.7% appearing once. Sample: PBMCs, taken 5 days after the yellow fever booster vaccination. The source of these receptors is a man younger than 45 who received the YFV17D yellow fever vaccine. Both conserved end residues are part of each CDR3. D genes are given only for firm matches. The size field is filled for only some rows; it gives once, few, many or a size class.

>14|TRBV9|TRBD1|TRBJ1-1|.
TGTGCCAGCACTCCGGGACAGCTGAACACTGAAGCTTTCTTT
CASTPGQLNTEAFF
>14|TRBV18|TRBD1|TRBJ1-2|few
TGTGCCAGCTCAGCCCTCCAGGGGGCGGACGGCTACACCTTC
CASSALQGADGYTF
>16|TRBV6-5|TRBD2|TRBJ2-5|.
TGTGCCAGCAGTTACGGTGGGGGGGTGGGATCAGAGACCCAGTACTTC
CASSYGGGVGSETQYF
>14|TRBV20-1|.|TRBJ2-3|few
TGCAGTGCTAGACAGACTAGTTCCCCAGATACGCAGTATTTT
CSARQTSSPDTQYF
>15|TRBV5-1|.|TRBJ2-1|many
TGCGCCAGCAGCACGAGCCCCGGGGGCTACAATGAGCAGTTCTTC
CASSTSPGGYNEQFF
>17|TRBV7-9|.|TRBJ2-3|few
TGTGCCAGCAGCTTAGCGCGGGACAGCCCACCCACAGATACGCAGTATTTT
CASSLARDSPPTDTQYF
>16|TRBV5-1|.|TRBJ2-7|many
TGCGCCAGCAGCGGAAGGACGGAGACAGCAAACTACGAGCAGTACTTC
CASSGRTETANYEQYF
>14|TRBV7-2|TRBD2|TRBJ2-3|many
TGTGCCAGCAGCTTACTAGCGGGAGCTAATACGCAGTATTTT
CASSLLAGANTQYF
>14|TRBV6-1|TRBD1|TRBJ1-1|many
TGTGCCAGCAGTGTGAGGGGGACAGTCGCTGAAGCTTTCTTT
CASSVRGTVAEAFF
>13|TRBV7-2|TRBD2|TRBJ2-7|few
TGTGCCAGCAGCTTCGGGACTAAATACGAGCAGTACTTC
CASSFGTKYEQYF
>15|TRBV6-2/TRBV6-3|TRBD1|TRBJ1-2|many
TGTGCCAGCAGTTATTGGACAGGGACTCCCGGTGGCTACACCTTC
CASSYWTGTPGGYTF
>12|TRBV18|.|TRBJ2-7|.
TGTGCCAGCTCACCGAGCGTCTACGAGCAGTACTTC
CASSPSVYEQYF
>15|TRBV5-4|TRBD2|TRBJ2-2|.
TGTGCCAGCAGCTCCGGGACTAGCATCACCGGGGAGCTGTTTTTT
CASSSGTSITGELFF
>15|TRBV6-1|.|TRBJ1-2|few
TGTGCCAGCAGACCGATCGACAGGATTCGGTATGGCTACACCTTC
CASRPIDRIRYGYTF
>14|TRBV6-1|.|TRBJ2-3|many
TGTGCCAGCAGCCCTCGTTCGGGCACAGATACGCAGTATTTT
CASSPRSGTDTQYF
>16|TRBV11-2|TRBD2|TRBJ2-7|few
TGTGCCAGCAGCAAGGGACTAGCGGGAGGGAGTGTTGAGCAGTACTTC
CASSKGLAGGSVEQYF
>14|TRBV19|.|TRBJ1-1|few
TGTGCCAGTAGTATAGGACACCTGAACACTGAAGCTTTCTTT
CASSIGHLNTEAFF
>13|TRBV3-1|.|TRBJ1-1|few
TGTGCCAGCAGCCCGAGGACGAACACTGAAGCTTTCTTT
CASSPRTNTEAFF
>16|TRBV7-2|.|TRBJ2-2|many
TGTGCCAGCAGAAAGAAGTGGGAACGGGGCACCGGGGAGCTGTTTTTT
CASRKKWERGTGELFF
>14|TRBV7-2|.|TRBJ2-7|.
TGTGCCAGCAGCTCACCTAAGAGGGTCTACGAGCAGTACTTC
CASSSPKRVYEQYF
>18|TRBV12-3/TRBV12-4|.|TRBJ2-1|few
TGTGCCAGCAGTTACGGCCCGGAGTCGCAAAGAGCCTACAATGAGCAGTTCTTC
CASSYGPESQRAYNEQFF
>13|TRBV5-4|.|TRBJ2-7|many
TGTGCCAGCAGCTTGGTGGGCTTCTACGAGCAGTACTTC
CASSLVGFYEQYF
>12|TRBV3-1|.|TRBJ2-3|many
TGTGCCAGCAGCCGTGCGGGGGATACGCAGTATTTT
CASSRAGDTQYF
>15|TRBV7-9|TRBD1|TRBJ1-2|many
TGTGCCAGCAGCCCCGACGGACAGGGGGCCGGTGGCTACACCTTC
CASSPDGQGAGGYTF
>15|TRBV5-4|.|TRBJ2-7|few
TGTGCCAGCAGCTTCTCCGGGACGGACTTATCTAAACAGTACTTC
CASSFSGTDLSKQYF
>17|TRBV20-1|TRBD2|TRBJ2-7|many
TGCAGTGCTAGGGGGGGGAACTCCCGCTCGAGCTCCTACGAGCAGTACTTC
CSARGGNSRSSSYEQYF
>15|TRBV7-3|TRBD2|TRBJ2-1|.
TGTGCCAGCAGCTTAAAAGTAGCGGGAGACGGTGAGCAGTTCTTC
CASSLKVAGDGEQFF
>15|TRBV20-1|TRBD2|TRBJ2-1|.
TGCAGTGCTGGGACTAGCGGGAGGACAACAAATGAGCAGTTCTTC
CSAGTSGRTTNEQFF
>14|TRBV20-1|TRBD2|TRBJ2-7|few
TGCAGTGCTTCCCGGACTAGCGGGGGGGGGGAGCAGTACTTC
CSASRTSGGGEQYF
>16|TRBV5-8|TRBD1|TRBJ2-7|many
TGTGCCAGCAGCCGCCCCCCGGGACAGGGGTCGTACGAGCAGTACTTC
CASSRPPGQGSYEQYF
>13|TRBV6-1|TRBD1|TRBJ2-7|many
TGTGCCAGCAGCTCCGGGACAGATTACGAGCAGTACTTC
CASSSGTDYEQYF
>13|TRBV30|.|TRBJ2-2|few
TGTGCCTGGAGTGGTGGGAACACCGGGGAGCTGTTTTTT
CAWSGGNTGELFF
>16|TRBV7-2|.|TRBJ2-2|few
TGTGCCAGCAGCTCCCGCCGTCTGGCGACCACCGGGGAGCTGTTTTTT
CASSSRRLATTGELFF
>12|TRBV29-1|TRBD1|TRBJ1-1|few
TGCAGCGTTTGGACAGGCGGCACTGAAGCTTTCTTT
CSVWTGGTEAFF
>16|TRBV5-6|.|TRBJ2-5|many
TGTGCCAGCAGCAGCCCAGTGGACACTTCCTGGGAGACCCAGTACTTC
CASSSPVDTSWETQYF
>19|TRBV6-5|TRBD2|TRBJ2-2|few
TGTGCCAGCAGTTATTGGTTGTCTAGCGGGCCGCGAAACACCGGGGAGCTGTTTTTT
CASSYWLSSGPRNTGELFF
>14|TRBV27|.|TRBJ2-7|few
TGTGCCAGCAGTCCCCAGGCCTCTTCCTACGAGCAGTACTTC
CASSPQASSYEQYF
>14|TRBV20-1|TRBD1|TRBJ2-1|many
TGCAGTGCTCCCTTCTGGGACAGGGGAAATGAGCAGTTCTTC
CSAPFWDRGNEQFF
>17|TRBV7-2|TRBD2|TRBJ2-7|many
TGTGCCAGCAGCTTCCCTCCATCTAGCGGGCCCTCCTACGAGCAGTACTTC
CASSFPPSSGPSYEQYF
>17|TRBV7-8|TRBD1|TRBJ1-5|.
TGTGCCAGCAGCAACCGGGACAGGGGAAGGGGCAATCAGCCCCAGCATTTT
CASSNRDRGRGNQPQHF
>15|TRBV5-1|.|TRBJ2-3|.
TGCGCCAGCAGCCCCCTTGGGGGTAGCACAGATACGCAGTATTTT
CASSPLGGSTDTQYF
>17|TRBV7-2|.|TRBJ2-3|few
TGTGCCAGCAGTCGACAGTTGTGGCGAGTAGGGGAGGATACGCAGTATTTT
CASSRQLWRVGEDTQYF
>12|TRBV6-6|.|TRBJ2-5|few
TGTGCCAGCAGTAGACGAGAAGAGACCCAGTACTTC
CASSRREETQYF
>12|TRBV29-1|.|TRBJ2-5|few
TGCAGCGTCTCCAGGGGAGGGGTGACCCAGTACTTC
CSVSRGGVTQYF
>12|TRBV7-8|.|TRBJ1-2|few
TGTGCCAGCAGGAGCACAGGGTTTGGCTACACCTTC
CASRSTGFGYTF
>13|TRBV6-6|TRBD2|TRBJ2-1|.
TGTGCCAGCAGCTCGACCGGGGGGGGTGAGCAGTTCTTC
CASSSTGGGEQFF
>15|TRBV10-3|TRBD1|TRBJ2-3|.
TGTGCCATCAGTGGGGCCGCAGGGGGCGCAGATACGCAGTATTTT
CAISGAAGGADTQYF
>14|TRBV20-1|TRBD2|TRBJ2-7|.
TGCAGTGCTACCAGCGGGAGCCAATCCTACGAGCAGTACTTC
CSATSGSQSYEQYF
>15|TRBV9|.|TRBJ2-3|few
TGTGCCAGCAGCCCTAGTAGTCAATCAGGGGATACGCAGTATTTT
CASSPSSQSGDTQYF
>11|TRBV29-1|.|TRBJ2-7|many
TGCAGCGTGGGAGAAGATTACGAGCAGTACTTC
CSVGEDYEQYF